The 22 T cell receptor beta chains reported below all come from one sample, sequenced in a study of beta chain features in type 1 diabetes. Expressed TCRB transcripts were sequenced, since all the RNA that had been isolated was reverse transcribed. The protocol was immunoSEQ multiplex PCR, while the TCRdb copy is restricted to in-frame clones and leaves out a portion. The sample has about 26,000 clones, roughly half seen once. No cognate antigen is known for these TCRs. Points from the study as a whole: Patients with Type 1 diabetes showed moderately but significantly shorter TCRB CDR3s in all four CD4+ subsets.

The specimen was stem cell memory CD4+ T cells from blood. The receptors stem from a man aged 30 to 45 with type 1 diabetes.

The rearrangement uses TRBV29-1 and TRBJ1-5; D may be TRBD1 (5 bases). The germline V and J ends were trimmed by 6 bases and 7 bases, with 16 bases remaining between them. In germline, CDR1 is SQVTM, CDR2 ANQGSEA. The CDR3 totals 13 residues. DNA of the CDR3: TGCAGCGTGGGGGGTTTTCTGGGGCAGCCCCAGCATTTT. This sequence encodes CSVGGFLGQPQHF.

The rearrangement uses TRBV19 and TRBJ1-3, with 10 bases fitting TRBD1. Germline-derived CDR1 and CDR2 are LNHDA and SQIVND (reference sequence). This CDR3 comprises 16 residues. The V gene end was trimmed by 5 bases and the J gene end by 2 bases; junction bases not matched to a gene: 6. CDR3 in DNA: TGTGCCAGTAGTGCCGACAGGGGGCTGACTGGAAACACCATATATTTT. Its protein product is CASSADRGLTGNTIYF.

V gene TRBV6-5 combines with J gene TRBJ2-2; 7 nucleotides line up with TRBD1. The CDR3 covers 14 residues. Germline V CDR1 and CDR2: MNHEY, SVGAGI. The J segment lost 0 bases and the V segment lost 5 bases, leaving 0 bases of the junction unmatched. CDR3 nucleotides: TGTGCCAGCAGTGGGACAGCGAACACCGGGGAGCTGTTTTTT. It is translated as CASSGTANTGELFF.

In this sample, this clone turned up once. The chain combines TRBV6-1 with TRBJ2-6; TRBD1 aligns across 8 bases. J lost 1 base, V lost 4 bases, and 15 bases had no gene match. Looked up from germline, CDR1 is MNHNS and CDR2 is SASEGT. The CDR3 contains 20 residues. The CDR3 bases are TGTGCCAGCAGTGTCCCCACTGACAGGGGCACAGTTTCTGGGGCCAACGTCCTGACTTTC. Translated, it gives CASSVPTDRGTVSGANVLTF.

The chain has TRBV5-1 and TRBJ2-1; the D gene is possibly TRBD1 (6 bases). CDR1 and CDR2 (germline): SGHRS, YFSETQ. Trimming took off 0 bases at V and 9 bases at J, with 13 bases between the two ends. The CDR3 is 14 amino acids. The CDR3 region has the DNA TGCGCCAGCAGCTTGGGTCTTATAGGGGGTGAGCAGTTCTTC. Protein: CASSLGLIGGEQFF.

This chain links TRBV18 with TRBJ2-1, with 13 bases that match TRBD2. The CDR3 runs to 15 residues. Germline values: CDR1 KGHSH, CDR2 LQKENI. Trimming at V came to 4 bases and at J to 5 bases, leaving 2 bases not matched to a gene. DNA of the CDR3: TGTGCCAGCTCACAACTAGCGGGAGGGGACAATGAGCAGTTCTTC. As protein: CASSQLAGGDNEQFF.

The chain combines TRBV10-3 with TRBJ1-4; 7 bases line up with TRBD1. The junction had 7 bases not matched to a gene; V was cut back by 5 bases and J by 7 bases. The CDR3 length is 14 residues. CDR1 ENHRY and CDR2 SYGVKD come from the germline V gene. CDR3 in amino acids: CAISSTGESEKLFF. Here the CDR3 DNA reads TGTGCCATCAGTAGCACAGGGGAGAGTGAAAAACTGTTTTTT.

This clone occurred a few times. The V and J genes are TRBV6-1 and TRBJ2-3, with unresolved D. V was trimmed by 1 base and J by 0 bases, leaving 11 bases between them. This CDR3 spans 16 amino acids. CDR1 and CDR2 from the germline V gene are MNHNS and SASEGT. The CDR3 protein is CASSEGRTHSTDTQYF. In nucleotides, the CDR3 is TGTGCCAGCAGTGAAGGCAGAACCCATAGCACAGATACGCAGTATTTT.

Here the CDR3 reads CASSFRDRGNEQFF. DNA of the CDR3: TGTGCCAGCAGCTTCCGGGACAGGGGAAATGAGCAGTTCTTC. V is TRBV5-4 and J is TRBJ2-1; TRBD1 matches at 10 bases. CDR3 size: 14 residues. The germline gives CDR1 SGHNT, CDR2 YYREEE (reference sequence). The V segment lost 2 bases and the J segment 7 bases; nucleotides outside the gene matches: 3.

V is TRBV2 and J is TRBJ1-1, with D possibly TRBD1 on 6 matching bases. The CDR3 is 13 amino acids. Per germline, CDR1 SNHLY and CDR2 FYNNEI. V lost 8 bases, J lost 5 bases, and 15 bases lay in between. DNA for the CDR3: TGTGCCAGCGAGAGGGCAGGGGCGACTGAAGCTTTCTTT. This gives the protein CASERAGATEAFF.

This clone was recorded a few times. V is TRBV4-1 and J is TRBJ1-1, with 7 positions matching TRBD1. CDR3 length equals 16 residues. The V segment lost 6 bases and the J segment 3 bases; nucleotides outside the gene matches: 13. CDR1 is MGHRA, CDR2 YSYEKL, per germline. The CDR3 protein is CASRSEGANRHTEAFF. The CDR3 bases are TGCGCCAGCAGATCCGAGGGGGCGAACCGACACACTGAAGCTTTCTTT.

This clone has a handful of counts. The chain is built from TRBV5-1 and TRBJ2-1; maybe TRBD2 (6 bases). Germline V CDR1 and CDR2: SGHRS, YFSETQ. The CDR3 has 15 amino acids. Trimming cost V 4 bases and J 4 bases, with 15 bases left between them. The CDR3 nucleotides read TGCGCCAGCAGCGTACTGACTAGTGAATACAATGAGCAGTTCTTC. It yields the protein CASSVLTSEYNEQFF.

The sample holds a few counts of this clone. The gene calls are TRBV19 and TRBJ1-1; 12 positions agree with TRBD1. There are 18 residues in the CDR3. Losses at the gene ends were 3 bases for V and 5 bases for J; bases not matched to a gene: 13. From germline, CDR1 is LNHDA and CDR2 SQIVND (reference sequence). CDR3 sequence reads: CASSIFGTGGFRKTEAFF. The CDR3 bases are TGTGCCAGTAGTATCTTTGGGACAGGGGGCTTCAGGAAGACTGAAGCTTTCTTT.

The chain joins TRBV5-1 to TRBJ2-5, with 12 bases identical to TRBD1. Germline lookup yields CDR1 SGHRS and CDR2 YFSETQ. The ends lost 4 bases at V and 5 bases at J; junction bases unmatched: 12. This CDR3 contains 17 residues. As DNA, the CDR3 is TGCGCCAGCAGCCCGAGAGCCGGGACAGGGGGCGCCGAGACCCAGTACTTC. Protein: CASSPRAGTGGAETQYF.

This rearrangement joins TRBV5-1 to TRBJ2-7, with a tentative D call TRBD1 (5 bases). Germline V lookup: CDR1 SGHRS, CDR2 YFSETQ. The CDR3 loop spans 13 amino acids. The V gene lost 0 bases and the J gene lost 5 bases, with 9 bases spanning the gap. The CDR3 is CASSLEGYHEQYF. CDR3 bases: TGCGCCAGCAGCTTGGAGGGGTATCACGAGCAGTACTTC.

This clone has only a few counts. The chain carries TRBV7-2 and TRBJ2-3; TRBD2 agrees at 8 bases. Per the germline V gene, CDR1 is SGHTA and CDR2 is FQGNSA. With 8 bases clipped from V and 6 bases from J, the junction kept 16 bases outside the gene matches. CDR3 length equals 16 residues. As DNA, the CDR3 is TGTGCCAGCGCCGGACTCCTAGCGGGCTCCCTTGATACGCAGTATTTT. It translates to CASAGLLAGSLDTQYF.

This clone showed up just a few times. This rearrangement joins TRBV7-2 to TRBJ2-7; 11 nucleotides match TRBD2. The CDR3 spans 16 residues. With 6 bases clipped from V and 1 base from J, the junction kept 8 bases outside the gene matches. Germline V gene data show CDR1 as SGHTA and CDR2 as FQGNSA. In nucleotides, the CDR3 is TGTGCCAGCAGTCTAGCGGGAGGCGTGAATTCCTACGAGCAGTACTTC. This sequence encodes CASSLAGGVNSYEQYF.

The V call is TRBV5-1, the J call TRBJ2-6; the match to TRBD1 covers 9 bases. CDR3 length equals 17 residues. Germline V gene sequence: CDR1 SGHRS, CDR2 YFSETQ. Trimming at V came to 2 bases and at J to 0 bases, leaving 3 bases not matched to a gene. CDR3 in DNA: TGCGCCAGCAGCTTTACAGGGGGCAGCTCTGGGGCCAACGTCCTGACTTTC. This codes for CASSFTGGSSGANVLTF.

The rearrangement joins TRBV5-1 to TRBJ2-7; 7 nucleotides match TRBD2. J lost 6 bases, V lost 4 bases, and 19 bases had no gene match. This CDR3 contains 17 residues. Germline assignment: CDR1 SGHRS and CDR2 YFSETQ. CDR3 coding DNA: TGCGCCAGCAGCGGCGGGGCGGCAATTGCTAGCGGAGGCGAGCAGTACTTC. The encoded protein is CASSGGAAIASGGEQYF.

V gene TRBV5-4 combines with J gene TRBJ1-6; D is uncertain. The CDR3 sequence is 15 residues long. The germline gives CDR1 SGHNT, CDR2 YYREEE (reference sequence). With 1 base removed from V and 6 bases from J, the gap between germline ends came to 11 bases. The CDR3: CASSLSPGGNSPLHF. The CDR3, as DNA: TGTGCCAGCAGCTTGTCCCCTGGAGGTAATTCACCCCTCCACTTT.

CDR3 DNA sequence: TGTGCCAGCAGTTACTCGGGGCAGGACTACGAGCAGTACTTC. Its translation: CASSYSGQDYEQYF. The chain employs TRBV6-5 and TRBJ2-7; possible D gene TRBD1, 5 bases. With 0 bases removed from V and 3 bases from J, the gap between germline ends came to 9 bases. CDR3 length: 14 amino acids. The V gene's germline CDR1 is MNHEY and CDR2 SVGAGI.

There are a few counts of this clone. This chain joins TRBV19 and TRBJ1-2, with 8 bases identical to TRBD1. With V trimmed by 3 bases and J by 6 bases, 6 bases remained unmatched. The germline CDR1 and CDR2 sequences are LNHDA and SQIVND (reference sequence). This CDR3 comprises 14 residues. CDR3 residues: CASSIGTGGDGYTF. The DNA for the CDR3 is TGTGCCAGTAGTATTGGGACAGGAGGAGATGGCTACACCTTC.